Each of the 24 T cell receptor beta chains below was sequenced from the same sample in a study of T cell responses to AZD1222 COVID-19 vaccine. Data came from immunoSEQ multiplex PCR; TCRdb stores just in-frame clones and leaves some out. The sample consists of over 110,000 clones, roughly nine tenths of them appearing once. Sequenced material: peripheral blood, taken on day 0 of AZD1222 vaccination. These TCRs come from an adult in good health.

This clone has only one observation. The chain recombines TRBV19 with TRBJ2-4, with D perhaps being TRBD1 or TRBD2 (6 bases each). Trimming took 5 bases from V and 8 from J, leaving 13 bases between them. This CDR3 is built from 13 residues. Per germline, CDR1 LNHDA and CDR2 SQIVND (reference sequence). The CDR3 sequence: CASSHTGTDIQYF. CDR3 DNA sequence: TGTGCCAGTAGTCACACAGGGACTGACATTCAGTACTTC. Looking up the rest from reference TRBV19 and TRBJ2-4 gives the full variable domain: DGGITQSPKYLFRKEGQNVTLSCEQNLNHDAMYWYRQDPGQGLRLIYYSQIVNDFQKGDIAEGYSVSREKKESFPLTVTSAQKNPTAFYLCASSHTGTDIQYFGAGTRLSVL.

This clone was observed once. The chain combines TRBV5-6 with TRBJ2-7; TRBD2 is a possible D gene (5 bases). This CDR3 is built from 14 residues. Per germline, CDR1 SGHDT and CDR2 YYEEEE. V was shortened by 4 bases and J by 5 bases, with 16 bases between the two germline ends. This CDR3 reads CASSLVGNADEQYF. CDR3 bases: TGTGCCAGCAGCCTGGTCGGGAACGCAGACGAGCAGTACTTC.

The chain uses TRBV24-1 and TRBJ2-1; 9 nucleotides agree with TRBD2. CDR3 length: 14 amino acids. With 7 bases clipped from V and 9 bases from J, the junction kept 9 bases outside the gene matches. CDR1 is KGHDR, CDR2 SFDVKD, per germline. CDR3 sequence reads: CATRVGSGSTEQFF. The CDR3 nucleotides are TGTGCCACCAGGGTGGGTAGCGGGAGCACTGAGCAGTTCTTC.

The chain is built from TRBV6-4 and TRBJ1-5; D might be TRBD1 (6 bases). Germline-derived CDR1 and CDR2 are MRHNA and SNTAGT. The CDR3 runs to 13 residues. The V end lost 10 bases, the J end lost 3 bases, and 13 bases lay between the germline ends. CDR3: CATTRQVNQPQHF. CDR3 DNA sequence: TGTGCCACCACTAGACAGGTCAATCAGCCCCAGCATTTT.

A few counts support this clone. The genes are TRBV6-5 and TRBJ1-2, with 7 bases aligning to TRBD1. This CDR3 spans 14 amino acids. Germline CDR1 and CDR2: MNHEY and SVGAGI. The junction had 0 bases not matched to a gene; V was cut back by 0 bases and J by 2 bases. In DNA form, the CDR3 reads TGTGCCAGCAGTTACTCGACAGGGAACTATGGCTACACCTTC. Translating gives CASSYSTGNYGYTF.

The rearrangement links TRBV7-2 to TRBJ2-3; perhaps D is TRBD1 or TRBD2 (6 bases each). Germline CDR1 and CDR2: SGHTA and FQGNSA. Trimming took 5 bases from V and 4 from J, leaving 13 bases between them. The CDR3 sequence is 14 residues long. The CDR3 nucleotides are TGTGCCAGCAGCATGAGGGGGGCCCCAGATACGCAGTATTTT. It translates to CASSMRGAPDTQYF.

V usage is TRBV18 and J usage is TRBJ1-2; 7 nucleotides match TRBD1. Germline CDR1 KGHSH, CDR2 LQKENI. V shed 0 bases and J 4 bases; nucleotides not matched to a gene: 2. The length of the CDR3 is 14 residues. The CDR3 sequence: CASSPPGQSYGYTF. CDR3 sequence (DNA): TGTGCCAGCTCACCACCGGGACAGAGCTATGGCTACACCTTC.

V and J are TRBV3-1 (or the pseudogene TRBV3-2) and TRBJ1-1, with D possibly being TRBD1 (6 bases). The CDR3 consists of 16 residues. CDR1 is LGHDT, CDR2 YNNKEL, per germline (reference sequence). Trimming stripped 1 base from V and 0 bases from J, with 12 bases between. CDR3 sequence reads: CASSQAYRAVNTEAFF. CDR3 in DNA: TGTGCCAGCAGCCAAGCTTACAGGGCAGTGAACACTGAAGCTTTCTTT.

This clone was detected only once. The chain has TRBV11-2 and TRBJ2-2; 7 bases are a match to TRBD2. The CDR3 contains 16 residues. CDR1 and CDR2 from the germline V gene are SGHAT and FQNNGV. Trimming took 5 bases from V and 6 from J; bases not matched to a gene: 12. CDR3 nucleotide sequence: TGTGCCAGCAGCCGGACCTTGGGGGGGACCGCCGGGGAGCTGTTTTTT. Translated, it gives CASSRTLGGTAGELFF.

The chain recombines TRBV9 with TRBJ1-2; D perhaps matches TRBD1 (5 bases). V shed 2 bases and J shed 8 bases, with 10 bases lying between them. Per the germline V gene, CDR1 is SGDLS and CDR2 is YYNGEE. This CDR3 is 12 amino acids long. The CDR3 region is CASSVSGTGYTF. The CDR3 region has the DNA TGTGCCAGCAGCGTTTCAGGGACGGGCTACACCTTC.

The chain couples TRBV5-1 to TRBJ2-2; a possible D gene is TRBD1 (6 bases). V dropped 0 bases and J dropped 4 bases, with 13 bases sitting between them. The CDR3 is 16 residues long. Germline CDR1 and CDR2: SGHRS and YFSETQ. CDR3 DNA: TGCGCCAGCAGCTTGGGGCGGACAGCGTCCACCGGGGAGCTGTTTTTT. Amino acid sequence: CASSLGRTASTGELFF.

Written as DNA, the CDR3 is TGTGCCAGCAGCTTAGTGGTAGGATCTAGCTCCTACAATGAGCAGTTCTTC. Translated: CASSLVVGSSSYNEQFF. The J gene is TRBJ2-1, the V gene TRBV11-2, with D unresolved. The V end lost 1 base, the J end lost 0 bases, and 13 bases lay between the germline ends. Germline values: CDR1 SGHAT, CDR2 FQNNGV. CDR3 size: 17 residues.

This clone was seen a single time. V usage is TRBV5-5 and J usage is TRBJ1-2; tentative D call: TRBD1 (6 bases). Germline V lookup: CDR1 SGHKS, CDR2 YYEKEE (reference sequence). The germline V and J ends were trimmed by 1 base and 3 bases, with 10 bases remaining between them. CDR3 size: 14 residues. The CDR3 sequence is CASSLRPGDYGYTF. In DNA form, the CDR3 reads TGTGCCAGCAGCTTGAGACCAGGGGACTATGGCTACACCTTC.

V usage is TRBV27 and J usage is TRBJ2-6, with D hard to call. Deletions cut 6 bases from V and 0 bases from J, with 6 bases between. Germline assignment: CDR1 MNHEY and CDR2 SMNVEV (reference sequence). The CDR3 sequence is 14 residues long. CDR3 bases: TGTGCCAGCAGCTTAAGCTCTGGGGCCAACGTCCTGACTTTC. This translates into CASSLSSGANVLTF.

This sequence joins TRBV30 and TRBJ2-1; D may correspond to TRBD1 or TRBD2 (6 bases each). V lost 2 bases, J lost 4 bases, and 12 bases lay in between. Germline CDR1 GTSNPN, CDR2 SVGIG (reference sequence). This CDR3 has 14 amino acids. CDR3 sequence: CAWSLSGAYNEQFF. The CDR3 nucleotides are TGTGCCTGGAGTTTGTCGGGGGCTTACAATGAGCAGTTCTTC. Using reference TRBV30 and TRBJ2-1 for the parts outside the CDR3, the full variable domain is SQTIHQWPATLVQPVGSPLSLECTVEGTSNPNLYWYRQAAGRGLQLLFYSVGIGQISSEVPQNLSASRPQDRQFILSSKKLLLSDSGFYLCAWSLSGAYNEQFFGPGTRLTVL.

The gene calls are TRBV29-1 and TRBJ2-3; D is unresolved. Trimming cost V 4 bases and J 6 bases, with 14 bases left between them. Germline V gene data show CDR1 as SQVTM and CDR2 as ANQGSEA. CDR3 length equals 13 residues. The CDR3 spells CSVVVSRADTQYF. CDR3 DNA sequence: TGCAGCGTTGTGGTGTCACGGGCGGATACGCAGTATTTT.

The V and J genes are TRBV5-1 and TRBJ2-7; D might be TRBD1 (5 bases). Trimming pared 0 bases from V and 2 bases from J, leaving 12 bases between. Per the germline V gene, CDR1 is SGHRS and CDR2 is YFSETQ. The CDR3 has 15 residues. CDR3 protein: CASSLDSRQTYEQYF. The CDR3 coding sequence is TGCGCCAGCAGCTTGGACAGTCGACAGACCTACGAGCAGTACTTC.

The chain joins TRBV12-3 or TRBV12-4 to TRBJ2-7; 7 bases align to TRBD1. Trimming cost V 6 bases and J 6 bases; bases outside gene matches: 8. This CDR3 contains 13 residues. CDR3 coding DNA: TGTGCCAGCAGGGCAGGGGGTTCAGTCGAGCAGTACTTC. The encoded protein is CASRAGGSVEQYF.

The V call is TRBV15, the J call TRBJ2-1; no reliable D call. CDR1 LNHNV and CDR2 YYDKDF come from the germline V gene (reference sequence). Trimming removed 6 bases from V and 3 bases from J, with 6 bases in between. The length of the CDR3 is 12 residues. CDR3 residues: CATRTVYNEQFF. CDR3 in DNA: TGTGCCACCAGGACGGTCTACAATGAGCAGTTCTTC. Looking up the rest from reference TRBV15 and TRBJ2-1 gives the full variable domain: DAMVIQNPRYQVTQFGKPVTLSCSQTLNHNVMYWYQQKSSQAPKLLFHYYDKDFNNEADTPDNFQSRRPNTSFCFLDIRSPGLGDTAMYLCATRTVYNEQFFGPGTRLTVL.

V and J are TRBV7-9 and TRBJ2-7; D is perhaps TRBD1 or TRBD2 (7 bases each). The V gene's germline CDR1 is SEHNR and CDR2 FQNEAQ (reference sequence). Trimming took off 5 bases at V and 0 bases at J, with 17 bases between the two ends. CDR3 length: 16 residues. DNA of the CDR3: TGTGCCAGCAGCCGCGGTTCAGGGGGGGACTCCTACGAGCAGTACTTC. Encoded protein: CASSRGSGGDSYEQYF. Variable domain in full (rest from reference TRBV7-9 and TRBJ2-7): DTGVSQNPRHKITKRGQNVTFRCDPISEHNRLYWYRQTLGQGPEFLTYFQNEAQLEKSRLLSDRFSAERPKGSFSTLEIQRTEQGDSAMYLCASSRGSGGDSYEQYFGPGTRLTVT.

The chain employs TRBV30 and TRBJ1-2, with D hard to call. CDR3 length: 14 amino acids. Germline CDR1 is GTSNPN and CDR2 is SVGIG (reference sequence). Trimming left V 2 bases short and J 8 bases short, with 18 bases between. The CDR3 coding sequence is TGTGCCTGGAGTTTTTTTTCCCCTTCCTGGGGCTACACCTTC. It codes for CAWSFFSPSWGYTF.

CDR3 sequence: CASSTSIHGEAFF. The CDR3 DNA reads TGTGCCAGCAGTACCTCCATTCACGGTGAAGCTTTCTTT. The V and J genes are TRBV28 and TRBJ1-1; D is unresolved. This CDR3 comprises 13 residues. Germline V gene sequence: CDR1 MDHEN, CDR2 SYDVKM. V lost 5 bases, J lost 7 bases, and 14 bases lay in between.

The J gene is TRBJ2-1, the V gene TRBV5-1, with D perhaps matching TRBD1 (5 bases). The germline V gene encodes CDR1 SGHRS and CDR2 YFSETQ. Trimming removed 2 bases at V and 9 bases at J, with 9 bases between. This CDR3 has 12 residues. The CDR3 DNA reads TGCGCCAGCAGCTTCCAGGGTGGTGAGCAGTTCTTC. As protein: CASSFQGGEQFF.

The chain recombines TRBV27 with TRBJ1-1; possibly TRBD1 for D (6 bases). Per the germline V gene, CDR1 is MNHEY and CDR2 is SMNVEV (reference sequence). The CDR3 consists of 15 residues. The V and J ends lost 5 bases and 4 bases respectively, with 17 bases between them. CDR3 loop: CASSPRGQSGTEAFF. The DNA of the CDR3 is TGTGCCAGCAGTCCCCGAGGACAGTCCGGCACTGAAGCTTTCTTT.